This section outlines one TCR beta chain sequence together with its context. This entry comes from a study of blood T cells in healthy people across ages. From germline, CDR1 is LGHNA and CDR2 YNFKEQ. This CDR3 contains 16 residues. The V end lost 0 bases, the J end lost 2 bases, and 13 bases lay between the germline ends. Next came a second PCR, run for about 6 to 12 cycles, which used a sample-barcoded 5' primer along with a J-beta primer mix. TCRdb used MiXCR to reprocess the 5' RACE reads, holding one entry per CDR3 protein. The data show about 810,000 distinct CDR3 sequences, under 40% seen once.

The receptor comes from a man younger than 35 in good health. Sequenced material: blood. V and J are TRBV4-2 and TRBJ1-1; possible D gene TRBD1, 5 bases. This CDR3 is CASSQDQGHRNTEAFF. The CDR3 DNA reads TGTGCCAGCAGCCAAGATCAAGGACACAGAAACACTGAAGCTTTCTTT.